This T cell receptor beta chain was found in a study of CD8 T cells in Susac syndrome (dated by TCRdb to the late 2010s). Study-wide context: The study used repertoire sequencing to test whether antigen drove CD8+ T cell activation and differentiation in Susac syndrome. Broader findings and caveats from the paper: The TCR sequencing and HLA analysis was acknowledged to have included a relatively small number of individuals.

Peripheral blood CD8+ and CD4+ T cells from healthy donors, Susac syndrome patients and multiple sclerosis patients were profiled by high-throughput TCR beta sequencing. Healthy donors were age- and sex-matched controls. Bulk CD8+ and CD4+ T cells were purified magnetically by negative isolation, whereas CD8+ TEMRA cells were enriched by FACS. Blood was collected in EDTA tubes and processed within 24 hours, with PBMCs isolated through density gradient centrifugation. PBMCs intended for TCR sequencing were cryopreserved in liquid nitrogen and were subsequently thawed in a 37 degrees C water bath. Purity of sorted or isolated CD4+, CD8+ and CD8+ TEMRA cells was at least 90%. RNA was extracted using the RNeasy kit, and about 0.45 to 1 ug of the RNA was reverse transcribed with random hexamers. The immunoSEQ multiplex PCR assay, which covers 54 Vbeta and 13 Jbeta segments, was used to amplify TCR beta CDR3 regions. To correct PCR amplification bias, a synthetic template baseline was used for both primer optimization and computational correction. As for how the authors treated the data: Reads were assigned to V, D and J genes according to IMGT and analyzed in immunoSEQ Analyzer, with only productive sequences retained. Clonality was calculated as one minus the Shannon entropy normalized by log2 of the number of productive unique sequences. For each patient and control, public and private clones were evaluated within the 100 most prevalent clones. Clones were defined as Susac-specific when absent from the healthy and MS cohorts, from some 1,100 published viral clones and from other ImmuneACCESS disease sequences. TCRdb handled the public reads itself, with Q25 trimming in fastp and clone calling in MiXCR, and kept productive beta chains. CDR3 protein sequences are deduplicated, and each keeps its most common genes and DNA. These V and J calls originate from TCRdb's pipeline instead of the authors' own analysis. The sample table lists about 190,000 distinct CDR3 sequences, under 95% of them with a count of one. 0.1% of the sample goes to the ten largest clones.

Notes on this clonotype: Its antigen is unknown. No base quality values were provided; no much bigger clone lies one nucleotide off.

From the germline V gene (reference sequence), CDR1 is LNHDA and CDR2 is SQIVND. From the cysteine up to the phenylalanine, the CDR3 has a length of 13 residues. Just the 39-base CDR3 DNA is kept, in frame starting at base 1. V is shortened by 11 bases, J by 1 base, and the region joining them spans 14 bases. The TCR comes from a human donor in good health. Rearrangement joined TRBV19 to TRBJ1-1, and possibly TRBD1, on 6 matching bases. The material sequenced was CD4+ T cells from PBMCs. The CDR3: CACNRAQNTEAFF. The DNA reads TGTGCCTGCAACAGGGCTCAGAACACTGAAGCTTTCTTT.